This entry lists 28 T cell receptor beta chains sequenced from one sample in a study of graft-versus-host responses after intestinal transplantation. No antigen is known for these receptors. The protocol was immunoSEQ multiplex PCR, while the TCRdb copy is restricted to in-frame clones and leaves out a portion. The data show more than 80,000 clones, with around 86% seen just once and about a sixth held by the top ten. This material consisted of unstimulated CD8+ T cells sorted from spleen or lymph node cells, taken before intestinal transplant. These receptors all come from a human donor who received an intestinal transplant.

This clone was recorded only once. V is TRBV7-6 and J is TRBJ2-7, with D tentatively TRBD2 (6 bases). Germline values: CDR1 SGHVS, CDR2 FNYEAQ. This CDR3 spans 12 amino acids. The germline V and J ends were trimmed by 5 bases and 5 bases, with 10 bases remaining between them. CDR3 loop: CASSLTSNEQYF. As DNA, the CDR3 is TGTGCCAGCAGCCTGACTAGTAACGAGCAGTACTTC.

This clone has more than one count but fewer than ten. At the DNA level, this CDR3 is encoded by other sequences in the same sample as well. V is TRBV6-4 and J is TRBJ2-1; D is ambiguous. The CDR3 runs to 13 residues. Germline-derived CDR1 and CDR2 are MRHNA and SNTAGT. V dropped 2 bases and J dropped 0 bases, with 2 bases sitting between them. The chain's CDR3 is CASSDSSYNEQFF. The CDR3 region has the DNA TGTGCCAGCAGTGACAGCTCCTACAATGAGCAGTTCTTC.

This chain links TRBV11-2 with TRBJ2-3, with unresolved D. Germline-derived CDR1 and CDR2 are SGHAT and FQNNGV. Trimming left V 1 base short and J 6 bases short, with 5 bases between. CDR3 length equals 12 residues. The CDR3 sequence is CASSLAGDTQYF. The CDR3 bases are TGTGCCAGCAGCTTAGCTGGGGATACGCAGTATTTT.

This rearrangement joins TRBV6-1 to TRBJ2-7, with 9 positions matching TRBD1. CDR1 is MNHNS, CDR2 SASEGT, per germline. The CDR3 extends over 15 amino acids. After removal of 1 base from V and 7 bases from J, the junction contained 8 bases not matched to a gene. As DNA, the CDR3 is TGTGCCAGCAGTGAAGAAGGGACAGGGTCAAGAGAGCAGTACTTC. It translates to CASSEEGTGSREQYF.

The chain is built from TRBV2 and TRBJ2-2; 8 positions agree with TRBD1. V trimming: 0 bases; J trimming: 3 bases; junction bases outside the gene matches: 9. The germline CDR1 and CDR2 sequences are SNHLY and FYNNEI. The CDR3 contains 18 residues. The CDR3 region is CASSEADREVEDTGELFF. In DNA, the CDR3 is TGTGCCAGCAGTGAAGCGGACAGGGAGGTTGAGGACACCGGGGAGCTGTTTTTT.

The chain employs TRBV5-1 and TRBJ2-7; TRBD1 or TRBD2 may be the D gene (5 bases each). V shed 0 bases and J shed 2 bases, with 24 bases lying between them. The CDR3 is 19 residues long. The germline CDR1 and CDR2 sequences are SGHRS and YFSETQ. CDR3: CASSLVGVVNIIFPYEQYF. CDR3 coding DNA: TGCGCCAGCAGCTTGGTGGGGGTTGTAAATATTATTTTCCCCTACGAGCAGTACTTC. Supplemented by reference TRBV5-1 and TRBJ2-7, the full variable domain reads KAGVTQTPRYLIKTRGQQVTLSCSPISGHRSVSWYQQTPGQGLQFLFEYFSETQRNKGNFPGRFSGRQFSNSRSEMNVSTLELGDSALYLCASSLVGVVNIIFPYEQYFGPGTRLTVT.

This clone was seen only once. The V call is TRBV13, the J call TRBJ2-1; D possibly matches TRBD1 or TRBD2 (5 bases each). Germline lookup yields CDR1 PRHDT and CDR2 FYEKMQ (reference sequence). The V end lost 5 bases, the J end lost 9 bases, and 17 bases lay between the germline ends. This CDR3 is built from 14 residues. CDR3 nucleotides: TGTGCCAGCAGCCGTTCCGGGGCGAACGGTGAGCAGTTCTTC. Its translation is CASSRSGANGEQFF.

The chain couples TRBV7-9 to TRBJ1-3, with D maybe TRBD1 (6 bases). Germline loops: CDR1 SEHNR, CDR2 FQNEAQ (reference sequence). This CDR3 is 18 amino acids long. V gave up 5 bases and J gave up 0 bases, with 20 bases separating them. DNA of the CDR3: TGTGCCAGCAGCAGGGGGATGGTGACGGCCCACTCTGGAAACACCATATATTTT. As protein: CASSRGMVTAHSGNTIYF. Together with reference TRBV7-9 and TRBJ1-3, the CDR3 gives the full variable domain: DTGVSQNPRHKITKRGQNVTFRCDPISEHNRLYWYRQTLGQGPEFLTYFQNEAQLEKSRLLSDRFSAERPKGSFSTLEIQRTEQGDSAMYLCASSRGMVTAHSGNTIYFGEGSWLTVV.

This clone was seen more than once but under ten times. V is TRBV4-1 and J is TRBJ2-1; D may match TRBD1 or TRBD2 (5 bases each). Germline V gene lookup returns CDR1 MGHRA and CDR2 YSYEKL. The CDR3 length is 17 residues. With 3 bases removed from V and 8 bases from J, the gap between germline ends came to 23 bases. This CDR3 reads CASSHRNEGLARDEQFF. In DNA form, the CDR3 reads TGCGCCAGCAGCCATCGCAATGAGGGGCTAGCTAGGGATGAGCAGTTCTTC.

This chain connects TRBV5-1 to TRBJ1-6; D perhaps matches TRBD1 (5 bases). The CDR3 is made up of 17 amino acids. V was clipped by 2 bases and J by 0 bases, with 12 bases between them. CDR1 and CDR2 from the germline V gene are SGHRS and YFSETQ. The CDR3 sequence is CASSFRGYASYNSPLHF. The CDR3 coding sequence is TGCGCCAGCAGCTTTCGGGGGTACGCCTCCTATAATTCACCCCTCCACTTT. Drawing the rest from reference TRBV5-1 and TRBJ1-6, the complete variable domain is KAGVTQTPRYLIKTRGQQVTLSCSPISGHRSVSWYQQTPGQGLQFLFEYFSETQRNKGNFPGRFSGRQFSNSRSEMNVSTLELGDSALYLCASSFRGYASYNSPLHFGNGTRLTVT.

The CDR3 region is CASSYSTGHSTDTQYF. CDR3 coding DNA: TGTGCCAGCAGTTACTCGACGGGGCATAGCACAGATACGCAGTATTTT. This sequence joins TRBV6-5 and TRBJ2-3; either TRBD1 or TRBD2 may fit D (5 bases each). Per the germline V gene, CDR1 is MNHEY and CDR2 is SVGAGI. This CDR3 contains 16 residues. V was clipped by 0 bases and J by 0 bases, with 10 bases between them.

With regard to this clone: The same CDR3 can be traced to other DNA sequences in this sample. The CDR3 nucleotides are TGTGCCAGCAGCGTAGAGGGGGGCAGCACAGATACGCAGTATTTT. Protein: CASSVEGGSTDTQYF. The gene calls are TRBV9 and TRBJ2-3; D is tentatively TRBD1 or TRBD2 (6 bases each). CDR3 length: 15 amino acids. V gave up 0 bases and J gave up 0 bases, with 8 bases separating them. From germline, CDR1 is SGDLS and CDR2 YYNGEE.

The CDR3 is CASSQLGGQGVDSPDTQYF. In DNA, the CDR3 is TGTGCCAGCAGCCAACTTGGGGGACAGGGGGTCGATTCTCCAGATACGCAGTATTTT. The chain carries TRBV28 and TRBJ2-3, with 11 positions matching TRBD1. The V and J ends lost 6 bases and 4 bases, in that order; junction bases with no gene match: 18. The CDR3 contains 19 residues. Germline V gene lookup returns CDR1 MDHEN and CDR2 SYDVKM.

The V gene is TRBV27, the J gene TRBJ2-7; D is uncertain. CDR3 length: 14 residues. V was cut by 3 bases and J by 0 bases, with 9 bases left in between. CDR1 and CDR2 from the germline V gene are MNHEY and SMNVEV (reference sequence). In DNA form, the CDR3 reads TGTGCCAGCAGTTTGCGGCGGCTCTCCTACGAGCAGTACTTC. It translates to CASSLRRLSYEQYF.

The genes are TRBV4-1 and TRBJ2-7, with D perhaps matching TRBD1 (6 bases). The CDR3 contains 16 residues. The V gene's germline CDR1 is MGHRA and CDR2 YSYEKL. V was trimmed by 0 bases and J by 3 bases, leaving 15 bases between them. The CDR3 reads CASSQEQLGTLYEQYF. DNA for the CDR3: TGCGCCAGCAGCCAAGAACAATTAGGGACACTCTACGAGCAGTACTTC.

This clone has a handful of counts. This sequence joins TRBV9 and TRBJ1-1; 7 nucleotides align to TRBD1. The trim removed 4 bases at V and 8 bases at J, leaving 8 bases unmatched. The CDR3 runs to 13 residues. Germline V gene lookup returns CDR1 SGDLS and CDR2 YYNGEE. This chain's CDR3 is CASSFTGDQEAFF. CDR3 nucleotide sequence: TGTGCCAGCAGCTTTACAGGGGATCAAGAAGCTTTCTTT.

This rearrangement joins TRBV7-2 to TRBJ2-7, with TRBD1 matching 10 bases. This CDR3 region has 15 residues. The J segment lost 1 base and the V segment lost 3 bases, leaving 3 bases of the junction unmatched. The germline V gene encodes CDR1 SGHTA and CDR2 FQGNSA. The DNA of the CDR3 is TGTGCCAGCAGCTTGGGACAGGGGAGTTCCTACGAGCAGTACTTC. This encodes CASSLGQGSSYEQYF.

This clone was observed once. The CDR3 nucleotides are TGTGCCAGCAGTGACGCACTGGGGTGGACAGGGACCTATGGCTACACCTTC. It codes for CASSDALGWTGTYGYTF. The V gene is TRBV2, the J gene TRBJ1-2; 8 positions agree with TRBD1. CDR3 length: 17 amino acids. Looked up from germline, CDR1 is SNHLY and CDR2 is FYNNEI. The V and J ends lost 3 bases and 4 bases, in that order; junction bases with no gene match: 13. The full variable domain, with the rest looked up from reference TRBV2 and TRBJ1-2, is EPEVTQTPSHQVTQMGQEVILRCVPISNHLYFYWYRQILGQKVEFLVSFYNNEISEKSEIFDDQFSVERPDGSNFTLKIRSTKLEDSAMYFCASSDALGWTGTYGYTFGSGTRLTVV.

This clone was found once. The chain carries TRBV4-3 and TRBJ2-7; 7 positions match TRBD1. CDR1 LGHNA and CDR2 YSLEER come from the germline V gene. The CDR3 runs 12 residues. V gave up 4 bases and J gave up 7 bases; unmatched junction bases: 4. CDR3 protein: CASSPGTDEQYF. In DNA, the CDR3 is TGCGCCAGCAGCCCAGGGACAGATGAGCAGTACTTC.

V usage is TRBV28 and J usage is TRBJ2-7; 8 bases fit TRBD1. CDR3 length equals 14 residues. After removal of 8 bases from V and 1 base from J, the junction contained 7 bases not matched to a gene. Germline values: CDR1 MDHEN, CDR2 SYDVKM. The CDR3, as DNA: TGTGCCAGCCCCCCCGGGACAGGATCCTACGAGCAGTACTTC. This encodes CASPPGTGSYEQYF.

CDR3 in amino acids: CASSLPGQGHTDTQYF. The CDR3 DNA follows: TGTGCCAGCAGCCTACCAGGACAGGGACACACAGATACGCAGTATTTT. This chain uses TRBV5-6 with TRBJ2-3; 8 bases match TRBD1. CDR3 length: 16 amino acids. The V gene's germline CDR1 is SGHDT and CDR2 YYEEEE. V lost 4 bases and J lost 2; bases outside the gene matches: 9.

The V and J genes are TRBV5-1 and TRBJ2-1; TRBD1 or TRBD2 may be the D gene (6 bases each). V gave up 0 bases and J gave up 8 bases, with 12 bases separating them. This CDR3 has 14 residues. Germline assignment: CDR1 SGHRS and CDR2 YFSETQ. Written as DNA, the CDR3 is TGCGCCAGCAGCTTGGTGGAGGGGGGTGATGAGCAGTTCTTC. Residues: CASSLVEGGDEQFF.

This chain connects TRBV5-4 to TRBJ1-1, with TRBD1 matching over 8 bases. Germline trimming cut 2 bases from V and 4 bases from J; bases unmatched to any gene: 10. CDR1 SGHNT and CDR2 YYREEE come from the germline V gene (reference sequence). The CDR3 has 16 amino acids. CDR3 nucleotides: TGTGCCAGCAGCTTCGGCAGGGGGCCTTTGGGCACTGAAGCTTTCTTT. Protein product: CASSFGRGPLGTEAFF.

The rearrangement uses TRBV5-4 and TRBJ1-1, with D possibly matching TRBD1 (5 bases). Trimming left V 2 bases short and J 5 bases short, with 16 bases between. Germline V gene data show CDR1 as SGHNT and CDR2 as YYREEE (reference sequence). CDR3 length: 15 residues. CDR3 residues: CASSFIAGFKTEAFF. CDR3 nucleotide sequence: TGTGCCAGCAGCTTTATAGCAGGGTTTAAGACTGAAGCTTTCTTT.

The chain uses TRBV27 and TRBJ2-7, with a possible D match to TRBD1 (6 bases). Trimming shortened V by 4 bases and J by 0 bases, and 19 bases separated the two germline ends. Germline assignment: CDR1 MNHEY and CDR2 SMNVEV (reference sequence). This CDR3 spans 17 amino acids. CDR3 residues: CASSSTIWTAYSYEQYF. The CDR3 DNA is TGTGCCAGCAGTTCCACGATATGGACAGCCTACTCCTACGAGCAGTACTTC.

CDR3 nucleotides: TGTGCCAGCAGCAAAGGTAAGGGGGACGGATCCTACGAGCAGTACTTC. Translation gives CASSKGKGDGSYEQYF. The rearrangement links TRBV21-1 to TRBJ2-7; the D call TRBD1 from the table was never checked on the DNA. TRBV21-1 is listed as a pseudogene. The CDR3 loop spans 16 amino acids.

V is TRBV29-1 and J is TRBJ2-7; a possible D gene is TRBD1 (6 bases). With 2 bases removed from V and 3 bases from J, the gap between germline ends came to 14 bases. The CDR3 is 14 amino acids. The germline gives CDR1 SQVTM, CDR2 ANQGSEA. CDR3 in DNA: TGCAGCGTTGAAACCTTGGACAGCATCTACGAGCAGTACTTC. Protein product: CSVETLDSIYEQYF.

The J gene is TRBJ2-7, the V gene TRBV2, with TRBD2 as a possible D gene (6 bases). V shed 6 bases and J shed 3 bases, with 15 bases lying between them. Germline loops: CDR1 SNHLY, CDR2 FYNNEI. The CDR3 spans 14 residues. The CDR3 DNA is TGTGCCAGCAGCGGAAGGGACTCAGACTACGAGCAGTACTTC. Translating it yields CASSGRDSDYEQYF.